This T cell receptor beta chain was identified in a study of T cell clones after liver transplantation. Sequenced by immunoSEQ multiplex PCR; TCRdb stores in-frame clones only, minus some. In the table there are under 130,000 clones, approximately 79% of which are singletons. This CDR3 is 14 amino acids long. V gave up 2 bases and J gave up 4 bases, with 10 bases separating them. Germline loops: CDR1 LGHNA, CDR2 YNFKEQ. This receptor was identified in a human patient who received a liver transplant. Certain T cells may be donor cells from the graft. The chain combines TRBV4-2 with TRBJ2-3; D is uncertain. The specimen was CD4+ T cells from blood, collected approximately 43 months after liver transplant. CDR3 nucleotide sequence: TGTGCCAGCAGCCAACCGGCGGAACCAGATACGCAGTATTTT. Translated: CASSQPAEPDTQYF.